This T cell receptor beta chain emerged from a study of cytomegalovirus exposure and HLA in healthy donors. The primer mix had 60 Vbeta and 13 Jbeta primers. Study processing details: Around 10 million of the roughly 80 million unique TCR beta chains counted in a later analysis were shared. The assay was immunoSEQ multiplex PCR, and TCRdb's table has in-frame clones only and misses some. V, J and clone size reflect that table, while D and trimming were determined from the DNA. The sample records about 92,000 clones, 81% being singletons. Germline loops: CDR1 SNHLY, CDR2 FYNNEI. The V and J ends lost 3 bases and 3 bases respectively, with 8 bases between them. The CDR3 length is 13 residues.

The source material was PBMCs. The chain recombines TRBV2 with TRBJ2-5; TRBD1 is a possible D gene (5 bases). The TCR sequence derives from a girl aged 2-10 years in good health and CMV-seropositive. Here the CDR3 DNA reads TGTGCCAGCAGTGATGACAGTGAAGAGACCCAGTACTTC. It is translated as CASSDDSEETQYF. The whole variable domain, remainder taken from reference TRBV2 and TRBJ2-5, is EPEVTQTPSHQVTQMGQEVILRCVPISNHLYFYWYRQILGQKVEFLVSFYNNEISEKSEIFDDQFSVERPDGSNFTLKIRSTKLEDSAMYFCASSDDSEETQYFGPGTRLLVL.